Following are 7 T cell receptor beta chains from one sample sequenced in a study of blood T cells in healthy people across ages (dated by TCRdb to the mid-2010s). The library was prepared using 5' RACE. The second PCR ran for about 6 to 11 cycles and used a J-beta primer mix along with a sample-barcoded 5' primer. Using fastp trimming at Q25 and MiXCR clonotype assembly, TCRdb reanalyzed the public sequencing data and kept in-frame beta chains. Identical CDR3 protein sequences are pooled into one entry, listed with their most common genes and DNA. The sample records around 1,800,000 distinct CDR3 sequences, 30% to 40% of which are singletons. The ten largest clones take up under 25% of the sample. Sequencing used blood. The receptors were sampled from a human donor in good health.

Only one count was recorded for this clonotype. J is TRBJ2-5 and V is TRBV4-3; 12 positions match TRBD2. The CDR3 consists of 17 residues. Trimming at V came to 2 bases and at J to 1 base, leaving 5 bases not matched to a gene. CDR1 and CDR2 (germline): LGHNA, YSLEER. This chain's CDR3 is CASSQFLAGGPQETQYF. DNA of the CDR3: TGCGCCAGCAGCCAATTCCTAGCGGGGGGGCCCCAAGAGACCCAGTACTTC.

This clonotype was counted between two and nine times. In nucleotides, the CDR3 is TGCGCCAGCAGCTTCTCGGGACAGGAAAGCTCTGGGGCCAACGTCCTGACTTTC. Translation: CASSFSGQESSGANVLTF. The gene calls are TRBV5-1 and TRBJ2-6, with TRBD1 identical over 8 bases. J was trimmed by 0 bases and V by 2 bases; bases with no gene match: 7. This CDR3 region has 18 residues. Per germline, CDR1 SGHRS and CDR2 YFSETQ.

DNA of the CDR3: TGTGCCAGCAGCCAGGGAGCATATTCCCGAGATACGCAGTATTTT. Its translation: CASSQGAYSRDTQYF. V and J are TRBV3-1 and TRBJ2-3; TRBD2 might be the D (5 bases). This CDR3 is 15 amino acids long. Germline V gene data show CDR1 as LGHDT and CDR2 as YNNKEL (reference sequence). The V gene lost 3 bases and the J gene lost 5 bases, with 15 bases spanning the gap.

This chain uses TRBV5-1 with TRBJ1-5; unclear D gene. Trimming removed 0 bases from V and 9 bases from J, with 10 bases in between. The CDR3 length is 13 residues. Germline loops: CDR1 SGHRS, CDR2 YFSETQ. CDR3 in amino acids: CASSLGGEGPQHF. The DNA of the CDR3 is TGCGCCAGCAGCTTGGGCGGGGAGGGGCCCCAGCATTTT. The full variable domain, completed using reference TRBV5-1 and TRBJ1-5, is KAGVTQTPRYLIKTRGQQVTLSCSPISGHRSVSWYQQTPGQGLQFLFEYFSETQRNKGNFPGRFSGRQFSNSRSEMNVSTLELGDSALYLCASSLGGEGPQHFGDGTRLSIL.

This clonotype showed up just once. This chain joins TRBV27 and TRBJ2-5; D gene uncertain. Trimming removed 2 bases at V and 5 bases at J, with 24 bases between. Germline CDR1 reads MNHEY; CDR2 reads SMNVEV (reference sequence). CDR3 length: 18 amino acids. CDR3 sequence (DNA): TGTGCCAGCAGTTTAGTTGGTCGTCAGAATTTCCCGTGGGAGACCCAGTACTTC. Translated: CASSLVGRQNFPWETQYF.

The DNA of the CDR3 is TGCAGTGCTAGCCGGGCCTATAGCGGGGGGCGGGATGAGCAGTTCTTC. It encodes CSASRAYSGGRDEQFF. The chain couples TRBV20-1 to TRBJ2-1; 10 nucleotides line up with TRBD2. The CDR3 has 16 residues. The V and J ends lost 3 bases and 8 bases, in that order; junction bases with no gene match: 13. Germline V gives CDR1 DFQATT, CDR2 SNEGSKA (reference sequence).

This chain uses TRBV4-1 with TRBJ2-3; TRBD2 matches 11 bases. Germline-derived CDR1 and CDR2 are MGHRA and YSYEKL. The CDR3 is 18 amino acids. Germline trimming cut 1 base from V and 0 bases from J; bases unmatched to any gene: 6. The CDR3 loop is CASSQVLAGVHSTDTQYF. In DNA form, the CDR3 reads TGCGCCAGCAGCCAAGTACTAGCGGGGGTTCATAGCACAGATACGCAGTATTTT.